The T cell receptor (beta chain) under discussion was sequenced for a study of identical twins. The germline V and J ends were trimmed by 0 bases and 0 bases, with 5 bases remaining between them. The germline V gene encodes CDR1 KGHSH and CDR2 LQKENI. CDR3 length equals 14 residues. TCRdb re-called the 5' RACE reads through MiXCR, storing one row per CDR3 protein. The data contain around 1.7 million distinct CDR3 sequences, roughly a third of them seen just once; the ten biggest clones take up 0.25% to 0.3%. The chain employs TRBV18 and TRBJ2-5; D ambiguous. The receptor was isolated from a newborn girl in good health. Sequencing was performed on cord blood. The CDR3, as DNA: TGTGCCAGCTCACCACCAAAGTACCAAGAGACCCAGTACTTC. It translates to CASSPPKYQETQYF.